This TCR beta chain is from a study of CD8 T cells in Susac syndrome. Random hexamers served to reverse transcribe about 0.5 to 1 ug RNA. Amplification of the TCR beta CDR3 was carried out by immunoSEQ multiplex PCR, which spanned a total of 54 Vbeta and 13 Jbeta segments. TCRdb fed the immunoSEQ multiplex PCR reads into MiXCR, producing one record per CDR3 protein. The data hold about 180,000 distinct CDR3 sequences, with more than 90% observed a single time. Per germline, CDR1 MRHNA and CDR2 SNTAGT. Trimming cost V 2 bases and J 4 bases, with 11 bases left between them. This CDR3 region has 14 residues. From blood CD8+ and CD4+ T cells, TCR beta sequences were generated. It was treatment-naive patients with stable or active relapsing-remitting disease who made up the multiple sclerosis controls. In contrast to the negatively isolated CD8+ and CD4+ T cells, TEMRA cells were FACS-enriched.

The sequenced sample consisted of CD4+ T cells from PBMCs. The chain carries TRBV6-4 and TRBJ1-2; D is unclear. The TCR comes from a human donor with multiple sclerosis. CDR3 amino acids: CASSDGAGTYGYTF. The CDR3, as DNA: TGTGCCAGCAGTGACGGAGCAGGAACCTATGGCTACACCTTC.